A single sample is the source of the 21 T cell receptor beta chains below, sequenced in a study of blood T cell repertoires in COVID-19. The repertoire was sequenced with immunoSEQ multiplex PCR; TCRdb's copy has only in-frame clones and lacks some. This table holds about 300,000 clones, around 86% found once. The sequenced material came from peripheral blood. These receptors originate from a woman aged 45 to 65 with acute or convalescent COVID-19.

This chain connects TRBV29-1 to TRBJ2-7; 14 bases map to TRBD2. Germline V gene lookup returns CDR1 SQVTM and CDR2 ANQGSEA. With V trimmed by 7 bases and J by 6 bases, 5 bases remained unmatched. There are 13 residues in the CDR3. CDR3 DNA sequence: TGCAGCGACCGACTAGCGGGAGGGTCCGAGCAGTACTTC. It encodes CSDRLAGGSEQYF.

V and J are TRBV9 and TRBJ2-5; a possible D gene is TRBD2 (5 bases). The CDR3 covers 12 residues. Germline V CDR1 and CDR2: SGDLS, YYNGEE. V was cut by 3 bases and J by 5 bases, with 8 bases left in between. Written as DNA, the CDR3 is TGTGCCAGCAGCGGTTCGGGGGAGACCCAGTACTTC. It is translated as CASSGSGETQYF. The entire variable domain, with the rest obtained from reference TRBV9 and TRBJ2-5, is as follows: DSGVTQTPKHLITATGQRVTLRCSPRSGDLSVYWYQQSLDQGLQFLIQYYNGEERAKGNILERFSAQQFPDLHSELNLSSLELGDSALYFCASSGSGETQYFGPGTRLLVL.

The chain links TRBV3-1 (or the pseudogene TRBV3-2) to TRBJ2-5, with 10 bases matching TRBD2. This CDR3 has 17 amino acids. Germline CDR1 LGHDT, CDR2 YNNKEL (reference sequence). Losses at the gene ends were 6 bases for V and 5 bases for J; bases not matched to a gene: 15. The CDR3 region is CASRKDWSGRALETQYF. DNA for the CDR3: TGTGCCAGCAGAAAAGACTGGAGCGGGAGGGCCTTGGAGACCCAGTACTTC.

V and J are TRBV5-6 and TRBJ1-1; the D gene is possibly TRBD1 (5 bases). From germline, CDR1 is SGHDT and CDR2 YYEEEE. The CDR3 runs 15 residues. Trimming removed 4 bases from V and 3 bases from J, with 16 bases in between. In DNA form, the CDR3 reads TGTGCCAGCAGCCCTGACAGAGTGTTATACACTGAAGCTTTCTTT. Translation gives CASSPDRVLYTEAFF.

This rearrangement joins TRBV11-2 to TRBJ2-4; the D gene is possibly TRBD1 (5 bases). The ends were cut back, 6 bases at V and 0 bases at J, with 18 bases in the middle. CDR1 and CDR2 from the germline V gene are SGHAT and FQNNGV. This CDR3 contains 17 residues. CDR3 amino acids: CASSTRQSVLAKNIQYF. The CDR3 coding sequence is TGTGCCAGCAGTACCAGACAGTCCGTCCTAGCCAAAAACATTCAGTACTTC. Variable domain in full (rest from reference TRBV11-2 and TRBJ2-4): EAGVAQSPRYKIIEKRQSVAFWCNPISGHATLYWYQQILGQGPKLLIQFQNNGVVDDSQLPKDRFSAERLKGVDSTLKIQPAKLEDSAVYLCASSTRQSVLAKNIQYFGAGTRLSVL.

The chain joins TRBV5-1 to TRBJ1-4; TRBD1 agrees at 7 bases. This CDR3 is 14 amino acids long. V trimming: 5 bases; J trimming: 8 bases; junction bases outside the gene matches: 9. The germline gives CDR1 SGHRS, CDR2 YFSETQ. The CDR3 reads CASRDDRVNEKLFF. The DNA of the CDR3 is TGCGCCAGCAGAGATGACAGGGTGAACGAAAAACTGTTTTTT.

The chain recombines TRBV18 with TRBJ2-1; a weak D match, TRBD2 (6 bases). CDR1 KGHSH and CDR2 LQKENI come from the germline V gene. The germline V and J ends were trimmed by 3 bases and 6 bases, with 12 bases remaining between them. The CDR3 runs to 14 residues. Here the CDR3 reads CASSPLGGLNEQFF. The DNA of the CDR3 is TGTGCCAGCTCACCCTTGGGGGGTCTCAATGAGCAGTTCTTC.

The genes are TRBV7-6 and TRBJ1-3; 7 bases agree with TRBD1. CDR3 length equals 15 residues. Germline-derived CDR1 and CDR2 are SGHVS and FNYEAQ. V gave up 0 bases and J gave up 4 bases; unmatched junction bases: 3. This CDR3 reads CASSLAGQRGNTIYF. CDR3 sequence (DNA): TGTGCCAGCAGCTTAGCGGGACAGAGGGGAAACACCATATATTTT.

This clone was found a few times. The V and J genes are TRBV18 and TRBJ1-3; 10 nucleotides match TRBD1. The V segment lost 2 bases and the J segment 4 bases; nucleotides outside the gene matches: 5. The CDR3 consists of 16 residues. Germline assignment: CDR1 KGHSH and CDR2 LQKENI. CDR3 in amino acids: CASSPRQGAGGNTIYF. CDR3 coding DNA: TGTGCCAGCTCACCAAGACAGGGGGCTGGAGGAAACACCATATATTTT.

This clone came up a few times. Here the CDR3 DNA reads TGTGCCAGCAGTTACGACAGGGGAAAAGCTTTCTTT. This gives the protein CASSYDRGKAFF. The chain joins TRBV6-2 or TRBV6-3 to TRBJ1-1; the match to TRBD1 covers 8 bases. Germline assignment: CDR1 MNHEY and CDR2 SVGEGT. The ends lost 2 bases at V and 9 bases at J; junction bases unmatched: 2. The CDR3 is 12 amino acids.

This clone turned up a few times. This chain joins TRBV29-1 and TRBJ1-2, with D possibly being TRBD1 (5 bases). Looked up from germline, CDR1 is SQVTM and CDR2 is ANQGSEA. Trimming pared 7 bases from V and 8 bases from J, leaving 14 bases between. This CDR3 has 11 amino acids. The CDR3 DNA is TGCAGCGGTCTATCAGGGAACGGCTACACCTTC. Translating it yields CSGLSGNGYTF.

The rearrangement uses TRBV28 and TRBJ2-7, with a possible D match to TRBD2 (5 bases). The CDR3 runs 14 residues. Per the germline V gene, CDR1 is MDHEN and CDR2 is SYDVKM. The ends were cut back, 6 bases at V and 0 bases at J, with 12 bases in the middle. CDR3 sequence (DNA): TGTGCCAGCAGGGAAGAGCGGAACTCCTACGAGCAGTACTTC. Its protein product is CASREERNSYEQYF.

The chain is built from TRBV5-1 and TRBJ1-4; D gene ambiguous. The CDR3 runs to 16 residues. The V and J ends lost 1 base and 0 bases respectively, with 10 bases between them. The germline gives CDR1 SGHRS, CDR2 YFSETQ. This CDR3 reads CASSLWQFATNEKLFF. CDR3 DNA: TGCGCCAGCAGCTTGTGGCAGTTCGCAACTAATGAAAAACTGTTTTTT.

The chain joins TRBV11-2 to TRBJ2-1; 8 nucleotides line up with TRBD2. This CDR3 region has 15 residues. V lost 5 bases to trimming and J lost 2 bases; unmatched junction nucleotides: 5. Germline assignment: CDR1 SGHAT and CDR2 FQNNGV. Written as DNA, the CDR3 is TGTGCCAGCAGCCGGAGCGGGAGCCCCTACAATGAGCAGTTCTTC. This encodes CASSRSGSPYNEQFF.

This chain joins TRBV9 and TRBJ2-1, with 9 bases fitting TRBD2. Losses at the gene ends were 0 bases for V and 8 bases for J; bases not matched to a gene: 9. Germline V gives CDR1 SGDLS, CDR2 YYNGEE. The CDR3 has 16 amino acids. The CDR3 nucleotides are TGTGCCAGCAGCGTAGTAGGCGGGAGGGCCGAGGATGAGCAGTTCTTC. Protein: CASSVVGGRAEDEQFF.

This clone has more than one count but fewer than ten. The chain recombines TRBV6-6 with TRBJ1-1; possibly TRBD1 for D (5 bases). With 1 base removed from V and 0 bases from J, the gap between germline ends came to 12 bases. Germline-derived CDR1 and CDR2 are MNHNY and SVGAGI (reference sequence). The CDR3 length is 16 residues. CDR3 amino acids: CASSYYTSGLNTEAFF. The CDR3 DNA follows: TGTGCCAGCAGTTACTACACTTCAGGGTTGAACACTGAAGCTTTCTTT.

V and J are TRBV7-9 and TRBJ1-1; the D is unclear. Germline assignment: CDR1 SEHNR and CDR2 FQNEAQ (reference sequence). V lost 3 bases and J lost 1, with 3 bases in between. The CDR3 consists of 12 residues. For the CDR3, the DNA is TGTGCCAGCAGCTTTAAGAACACTGAAGCTTTCTTT. Translating it yields CASSFKNTEAFF. Filled out from reference TRBV7-9 and TRBJ1-1, the complete variable domain reads DTGVSQNPRHKITKRGQNVTFRCDPISEHNRLYWYRQTLGQGPEFLTYFQNEAQLEKSRLLSDRFSAERPKGSFSTLEIQRTEQGDSAMYLCASSFKNTEAFFGQGTRLTVV.

The gene calls are TRBV7-6 and TRBJ2-7; 7 bases are a match to TRBD1. V lost 3 bases to trimming and J lost 4 bases; unmatched junction nucleotides: 6. This CDR3 contains 14 residues. The germline V gene has CDR1 SGHVS and CDR2 FNYEAQ. The CDR3 region has the DNA TGTGCCAGCAGCTTGGATACAGGGGAATACGAGCAGTACTTC. Its translation is CASSLDTGEYEQYF.

V usage is TRBV2 and J usage is TRBJ2-7, with a weak D call TRBD2 (6 bases). V lost 4 bases and J 6 bases, leaving 16 bases between the germline ends. The CDR3 is made up of 14 amino acids. Germline-derived CDR1 and CDR2 are SNHLY and FYNNEI. CDR3 sequence: CASSVEGPPSEQYF. The CDR3 nucleotides read TGTGCCAGCAGTGTGGAGGGACCCCCCTCCGAGCAGTACTTC.

V gene TRBV7-6 combines with J gene TRBJ2-7; a possible D gene is TRBD1 (6 bases). Trimming pared 5 bases from V and 7 bases from J, leaving 18 bases between. In germline, CDR1 is SGHVS, CDR2 FNYEAQ. The CDR3 is 14 amino acids. Here the CDR3 reads CASSKIMGAREQYF. The CDR3, as DNA: TGTGCCAGCAGCAAGATTATGGGGGCTAGGGAGCAGTACTTC.

CDR3 region: CASSQPGTGGNEQYF. Here the CDR3 DNA reads TGTGCCAGCAGCCAACCCGGGACAGGGGGCAACGAGCAGTACTTC. V gene TRBV6-5 combines with J gene TRBJ2-7, with TRBD1 matching over 12 bases. Germline loops: CDR1 MNHEY, CDR2 SVGAGI. The CDR3 runs to 15 residues. V lost 6 bases to trimming and J lost 5 bases; unmatched junction nucleotides: 8.